Presented here are 11 T cell receptor beta chains from one specimen sequenced in a study of T cells in Graves' hyperthyroidism and ophthalmopathy. TCR beta CDR3 region amplification was performed from RNA transcripts. The primer set for the first-round RT-PCR of the TCR CDR3 was HTBI. TCRdb passed the multiplex PCR reads through MiXCR, listing each CDR3 protein once. Among 500,000 to 600,000 distinct CDR3 sequences, under 60% were seen once, and the ten largest hold around 20%. Specimen: peripheral blood or thyroid tissue (not recorded which). The receptors shown here come from an adult woman with Graves' disease, either hyperthyroidism or ophthalmopathy (not recorded which).

V gene TRBV10-3 combines with J gene TRBJ2-7; 7 bases are a match to TRBD2. In germline, CDR1 is ENHRY, CDR2 SYGVKD. The CDR3 has 13 residues. With V trimmed by 4 bases and J by 5 bases, 5 bases remained unmatched. The CDR3 bases are TGTGCCATCAGTGGTCGGGGGGAGGACGAGCAGTACTTC. Translating gives CAISGRGEDEQYF.

Of note for this clonotype: This may stem from a read error, because a much larger clone lies one nucleotide away. Since the CDR3 does not end with the conserved phenylalanine or tryptophan, this likely comes from a read error. The V gene is TRBV20-1, the J gene TRBJ1-6; D gene ambiguous. This CDR3 region has 15 residues. The germline CDR1 and CDR2 sequences are DFQATT and SNEGSKA (reference sequence). V gave up 4 bases and J gave up 0 bases, with 10 bases separating them. CDR3 region: CSAMSASSYNSPLHC. The CDR3 DNA sequence: TGCAGTGCTATGTCTGCTAGCTCCTATAATTCACCCCTCCACTGT.

This clonotype was seen repeatedly, ten times or more. V usage is TRBV5-6 and J usage is TRBJ1-2; no definite D call. CDR3 size: 12 residues. Trimming pared 4 bases from V and 5 bases from J, leaving 9 bases between. Germline assignment: CDR1 SGHDT and CDR2 YYEEEE. CDR3 region: CASSKTDYGYTF. CDR3 sequence (DNA): TGTGCCAGCAGCAAAACAGATTATGGCTACACCTTC.

Regarding this clonotype: One end of the junction does not line up with germline, which may come from a read error. The rearrangement joins TRBV2 to TRBJ1-4; D might be TRBD1 (5 bases). The germline gives CDR1 SNHLY, CDR2 FYNNEI. The CDR3 is made up of 13 amino acids. In nucleotides, the CDR3 is TGTGCCAGCAGTGAGGGGGAGCGAGAAAAACTGTTCTTT. Its protein is CASSEGEREKLFF.

CDR3 coding DNA: TGCGCCAGCAGCTTGGGGTGGCGTAATTCACCCCTCCACTTT. Translation gives CASSLGWRNSPLHF. The chain has TRBV5-1 and TRBJ1-6; D is undetermined. The CDR3 is 14 amino acids. The V end lost 0 bases, the J end lost 6 bases, and 7 bases lay between the germline ends. From germline, CDR1 is SGHRS and CDR2 YFSETQ.

In its sample, this clonotype was seen once. The chain combines TRBV7-9 with TRBJ2-2, with 8 bases fitting TRBD2. This CDR3 comprises 16 residues. CDR1 and CDR2 (germline): SEHNR, FQNEAQ (reference sequence). V dropped 6 bases and J dropped 5; count of bases not matched to a gene: 11. The CDR3 DNA sequence: TGTGCCAGCAGTGATGGCCGCGGGAGGAGGACCGGGGAGCTGTTTTTT. This encodes CASSDGRGRRTGELFF.

The chain recombines TRBV7-2 with TRBJ1-5; TRBD1 matches at 8 bases. CDR3 size: 15 residues. Germline V lookup: CDR1 SGHTA, CDR2 FQGNSA. V dropped 5 bases and J dropped 4; count of bases not matched to a gene: 7. CDR3 bases: TGTGCCAGCAGCCCAGGACAGGGAGAGAATCAGCCCCAGCATTTT. This gives the protein CASSPGQGENQPQHF.

This clonotype was detected only a few times. The chain couples TRBV7-9 to TRBJ1-5; TRBD1 aligns across 10 bases. CDR1 and CDR2 (germline): SEHNR, FQNEAQ (reference sequence). This CDR3 is built from 15 residues. With V trimmed by 4 bases and J by 4 bases, 4 bases remained unmatched. The CDR3 DNA is TGTGCCAGCAGCTACGGGGACAGGGGAAATCAGCCCCAGCATTTT. Its translation: CASSYGDRGNQPQHF.

This rearrangement joins TRBV5-1 to TRBJ1-1; no definite D call. CDR3 length equals 14 residues. CDR1 is SGHRS, CDR2 YFSETQ, per germline. The V end was cut by 0 bases, the J end by 0 bases, with 6 bases between. The CDR3 loop is CASSLGSMNTEAFF. CDR3 in DNA: TGCGCCAGCAGCTTGGGATCCATGAACACTGAAGCTTTCTTT.

The chain combines TRBV29-1 with TRBJ2-5; D perhaps matches TRBD2 (6 bases). The V gene lost 3 bases and the J gene lost 3 bases, with 8 bases spanning the gap. The germline CDR1 and CDR2 sequences are SQVTM and ANQGSEA. CDR3 length equals 12 residues. The CDR3 spells CSVEGLKETQYF. The CDR3 DNA sequence: TGCAGCGTTGAGGGACTGAAAGAGACCCAGTACTTC. The whole variable domain, filled in from reference TRBV29-1 and TRBJ2-5, reads SAVISQKPSRDICQRGTSLTIQCQVDSQVTMMFWYRQQPGQSLTLIATANQGSEATYESGFVIDKFPISRPNLTFSTLTVSNMSPEDSSIYLCSVEGLKETQYFGPGTRLLVL.

This clonotype has ten or more counts. The genes are TRBV6-1 and TRBJ2-5; D may be TRBD2 (5 bases). The CDR3 has 15 amino acids. The V and J ends lost 7 bases and 0 bases respectively, with 15 bases between them. Germline V CDR1 and CDR2: MNHNS, SASEGT. The DNA of the CDR3 is TGTGCCAGCAAGGTACAGCGGAAGTACCAAGAGACCCAGTACTTC. It is translated as CASKVQRKYQETQYF.